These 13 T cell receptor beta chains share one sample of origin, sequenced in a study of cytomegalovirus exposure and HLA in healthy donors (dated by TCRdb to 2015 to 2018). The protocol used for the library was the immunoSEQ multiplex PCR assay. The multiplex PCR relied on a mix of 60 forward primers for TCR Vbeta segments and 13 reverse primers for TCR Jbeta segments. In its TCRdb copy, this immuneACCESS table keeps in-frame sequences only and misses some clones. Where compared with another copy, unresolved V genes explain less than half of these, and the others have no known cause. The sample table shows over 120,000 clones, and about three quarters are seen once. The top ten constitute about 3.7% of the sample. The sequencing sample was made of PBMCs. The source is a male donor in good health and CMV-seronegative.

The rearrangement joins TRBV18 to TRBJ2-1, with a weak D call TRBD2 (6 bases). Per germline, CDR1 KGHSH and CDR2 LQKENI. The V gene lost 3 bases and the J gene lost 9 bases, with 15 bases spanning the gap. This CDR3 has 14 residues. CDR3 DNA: TGTGCCAGCTCACCGCCGACTAGTGGGGGTGAGCAGTTCTTC. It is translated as CASSPPTSGGEQFF.

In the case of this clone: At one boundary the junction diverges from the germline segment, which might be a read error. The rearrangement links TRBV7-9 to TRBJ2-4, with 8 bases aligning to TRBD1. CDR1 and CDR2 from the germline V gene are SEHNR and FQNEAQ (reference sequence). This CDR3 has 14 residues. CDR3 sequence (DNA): TGTGCCAGCCAAGGCGCCGAATCGGACAGGGCGACGGACTTC. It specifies CASQGAESDRATDF.

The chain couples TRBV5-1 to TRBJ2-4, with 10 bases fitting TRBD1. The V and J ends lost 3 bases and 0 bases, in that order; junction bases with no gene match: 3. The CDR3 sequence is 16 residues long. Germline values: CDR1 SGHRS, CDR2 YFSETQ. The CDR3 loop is CASSSGQGGAKNIQYF. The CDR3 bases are TGCGCCAGCAGCTCTGGACAGGGGGGAGCCAAAAACATTCAGTACTTC.

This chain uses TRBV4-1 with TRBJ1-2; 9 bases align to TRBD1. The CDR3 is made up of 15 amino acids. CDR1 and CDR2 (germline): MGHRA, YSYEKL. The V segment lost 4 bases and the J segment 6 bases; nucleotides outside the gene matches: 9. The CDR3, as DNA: TGCGCCAGCAGCCTACAGGGACAGGGAATCGATGGCTACACCTTC. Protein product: CASSLQGQGIDGYTF.

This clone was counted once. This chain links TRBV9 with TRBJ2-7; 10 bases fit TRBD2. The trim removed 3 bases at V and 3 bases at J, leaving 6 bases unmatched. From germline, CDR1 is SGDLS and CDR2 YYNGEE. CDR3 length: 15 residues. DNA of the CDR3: TGTGCCAGCAGCGGACGGACTAGCGGAGACTACGAGCAGTACTTC. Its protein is CASSGRTSGDYEQYF.

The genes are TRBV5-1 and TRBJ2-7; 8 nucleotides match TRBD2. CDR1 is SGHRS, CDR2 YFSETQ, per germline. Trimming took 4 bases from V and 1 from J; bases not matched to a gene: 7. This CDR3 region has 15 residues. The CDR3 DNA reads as TGCGCCAGCAGCATAGGGGCGGGGGGTTCCTACGAGCAGTACTTC. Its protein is CASSIGAGGSYEQYF.

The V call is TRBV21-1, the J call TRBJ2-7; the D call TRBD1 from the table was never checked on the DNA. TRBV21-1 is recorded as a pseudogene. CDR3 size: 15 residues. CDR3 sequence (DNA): TGTGCCAGCAGCAAAGGGGGGGACAGGGGCTACGAGCAGTACTTC. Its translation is CASSKGGDRGYEQYF.

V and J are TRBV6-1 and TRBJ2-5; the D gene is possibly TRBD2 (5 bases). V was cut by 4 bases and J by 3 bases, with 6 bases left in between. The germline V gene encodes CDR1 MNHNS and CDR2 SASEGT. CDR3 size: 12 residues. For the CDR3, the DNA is TGTGCCAGCAGTGCGAGGGAAGAGACCCAGTACTTC. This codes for CASSAREETQYF.

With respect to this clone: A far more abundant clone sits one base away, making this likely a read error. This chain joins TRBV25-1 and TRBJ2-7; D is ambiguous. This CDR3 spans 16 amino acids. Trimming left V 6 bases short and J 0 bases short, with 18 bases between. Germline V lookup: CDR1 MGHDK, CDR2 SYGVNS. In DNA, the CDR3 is TGTGCCAGCAGCTTATTTTCGGGTCCGAGCTCCTACGAGCAGTACTTC. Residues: CASSLFSGPSSYEQYF.

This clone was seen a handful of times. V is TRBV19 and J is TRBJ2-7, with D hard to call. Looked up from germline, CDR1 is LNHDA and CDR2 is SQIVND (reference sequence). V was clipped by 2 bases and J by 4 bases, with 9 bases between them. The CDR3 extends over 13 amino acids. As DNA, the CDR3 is TGTGCCAGTAGTATACCCGGGTCTTACGAGCAGTACTTC. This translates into CASSIPGSYEQYF.

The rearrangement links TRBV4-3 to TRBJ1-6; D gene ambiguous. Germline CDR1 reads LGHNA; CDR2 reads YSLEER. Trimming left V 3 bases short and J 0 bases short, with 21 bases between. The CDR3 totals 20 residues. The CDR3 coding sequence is TGCGCCAGCAGCCAGGGGAGAAGATGGACGGGGAGCTCCTATAATTCACCCCTCCACTTT. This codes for CASSQGRRWTGSSYNSPLHF.

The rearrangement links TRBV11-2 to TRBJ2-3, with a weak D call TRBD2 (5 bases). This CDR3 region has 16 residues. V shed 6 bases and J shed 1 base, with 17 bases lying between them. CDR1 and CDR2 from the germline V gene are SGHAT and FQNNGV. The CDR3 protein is CASRPSVGSGTDTQYF. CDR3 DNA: TGTGCCAGCAGACCCTCCGTGGGTAGCGGCACAGATACGCAGTATTTT.

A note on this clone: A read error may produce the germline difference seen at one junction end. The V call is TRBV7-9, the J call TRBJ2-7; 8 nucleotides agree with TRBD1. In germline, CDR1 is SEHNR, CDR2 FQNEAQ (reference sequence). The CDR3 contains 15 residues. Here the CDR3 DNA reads TGTTCCAGCAGCTCATGGACAGGGAGCTCCTACGAGCAGTACTTC. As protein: CSSSSWTGSSYEQYF.